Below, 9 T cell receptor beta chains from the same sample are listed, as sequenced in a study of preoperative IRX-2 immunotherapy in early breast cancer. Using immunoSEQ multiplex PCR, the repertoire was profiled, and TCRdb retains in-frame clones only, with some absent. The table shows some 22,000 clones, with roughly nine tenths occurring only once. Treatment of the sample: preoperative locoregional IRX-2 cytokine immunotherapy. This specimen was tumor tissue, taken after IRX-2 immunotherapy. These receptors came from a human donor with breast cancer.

CDR3 amino acids: CASSKGGARARNQPQHF. In DNA, the CDR3 is TGTGCCAGCAGCAAAGGGGGGGCCAGGGCTCGCAATCAGCCCCAGCATTTT. The gene calls are TRBV21-1 and TRBJ1-5. TRBV21-1 is termed a pseudogene. The CDR3 has 17 amino acids.

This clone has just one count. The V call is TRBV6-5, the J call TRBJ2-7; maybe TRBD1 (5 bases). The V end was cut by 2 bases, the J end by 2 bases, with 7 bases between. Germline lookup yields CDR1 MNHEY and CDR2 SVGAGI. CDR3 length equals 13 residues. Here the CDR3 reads CASSYAQAYEQYF. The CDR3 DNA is TGTGCCAGCAGTTACGCACAGGCCTACGAGCAGTACTTC.

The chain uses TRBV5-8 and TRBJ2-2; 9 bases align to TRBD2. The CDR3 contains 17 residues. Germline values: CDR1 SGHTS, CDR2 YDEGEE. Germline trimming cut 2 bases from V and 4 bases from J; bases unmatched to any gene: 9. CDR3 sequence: CASSFRPGTSSTGELFF. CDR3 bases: TGTGCCAGCAGCTTTCGTCCCGGGACTAGCAGCACCGGGGAGCTGTTTTTT.

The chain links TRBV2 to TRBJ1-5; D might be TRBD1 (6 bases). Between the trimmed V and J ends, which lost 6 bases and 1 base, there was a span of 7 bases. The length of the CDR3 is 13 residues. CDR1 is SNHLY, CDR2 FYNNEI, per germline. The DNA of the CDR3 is TGTGCCAGCAGAGGGACAAGCAATCAGCCCCAGCATTTT. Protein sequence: CASRGTSNQPQHF.

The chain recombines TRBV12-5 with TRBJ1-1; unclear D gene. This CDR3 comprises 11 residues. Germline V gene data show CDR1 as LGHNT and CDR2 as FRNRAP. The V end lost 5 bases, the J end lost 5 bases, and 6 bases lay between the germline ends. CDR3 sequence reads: CASGVGTEAFF. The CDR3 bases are TGTGCTAGTGGTGTGGGAACTGAAGCTTTCTTT.

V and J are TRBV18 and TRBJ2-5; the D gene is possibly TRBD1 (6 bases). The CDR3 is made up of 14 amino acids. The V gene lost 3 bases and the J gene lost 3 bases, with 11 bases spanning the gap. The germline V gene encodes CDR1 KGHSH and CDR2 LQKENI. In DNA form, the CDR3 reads TGTGCCAGCTCACCCCGACAGGCCGAAGAGACCCAGTACTTC. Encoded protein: CASSPRQAEETQYF.

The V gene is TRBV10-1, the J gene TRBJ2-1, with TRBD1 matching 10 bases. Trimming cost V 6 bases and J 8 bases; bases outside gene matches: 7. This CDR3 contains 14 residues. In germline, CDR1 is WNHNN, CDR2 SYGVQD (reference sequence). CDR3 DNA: TGCGCCAGCAGGGGAGACAGGGGGCAAGATGAGCAGTTCTTC. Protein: CASRGDRGQDEQFF.

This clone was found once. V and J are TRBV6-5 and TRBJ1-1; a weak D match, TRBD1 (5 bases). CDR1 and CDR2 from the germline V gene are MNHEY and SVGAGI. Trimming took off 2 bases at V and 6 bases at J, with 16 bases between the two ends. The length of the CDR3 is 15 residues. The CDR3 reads CASSYGERGNPEAFF. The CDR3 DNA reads TGTGCCAGCAGTTACGGAGAGAGGGGAAACCCTGAAGCTTTCTTT.

The CDR3 reads CASSIYRGGDQPQHF. CDR3 bases: TGTGCCAGTAGTATCTACAGGGGAGGGGATCAGCCCCAGCATTTT. This sequence joins TRBV19 and TRBJ1-5; 7 bases line up with TRBD1. V lost 3 bases and J lost 5; bases outside the gene matches: 7. The CDR3 sequence is 15 residues long. Germline V gives CDR1 LNHDA, CDR2 SQIVND (reference sequence).